This record looks at one T cell receptor beta chain sequence and its context. These data come from a study of blood T cell repertoires in COVID-19. Turning to the study itself: The origin of the acute and convalescent COVID-19 samples was the United States, Italy and Spain. PBMCs, B-cell-depleted T cells, or T cells were the source of the cDNA or gDNA that made up the material.

The germline V gene encodes CDR1 MNHEY and CDR2 SVGEGT. The CDR3 runs 15 residues. V lost 2 bases and J 0 bases, leaving 11 bases between the germline ends. As originally analysed: Estimation of nucleated cell counts was performed using reference gene primer amplification. Profiling relied on immunoSEQ multiplex PCR, and the TCRdb table lists in-frame clones only, not all of them. V, J and clone size reflect that table, while D and trimming were determined from the DNA. Among just under 85,000 clones listed, around four fifths were seen once. Sequences were obtained from peripheral blood. The clonotype was recovered from a woman aged 55-70 years with acute or convalescent COVID-19. The chain uses TRBV6-2 or TRBV6-3 and TRBJ2-7, with D possibly being TRBD2 (7 bases). CDR3 coding DNA: TGTGCCAGCAGTTACGGCGGGGGCCTCTCCTACGAGCAGTACTTC. Its protein is CASSYGGGLSYEQYF.